This T cell receptor (beta chain) came from a study of T cells in Graves' hyperthyroidism and ophthalmopathy. Findings and limits, study-wide: A 13 V-J model separated ophthalmopathy from stable hyperthyroidism. The majority of expanded thyroid clonotypes above 0.001 also appeared in blood.

Graves' hyperthyroidism is called stable when ophthalmopathy does not progress within 18 months. Together with thyroid ultrasound, orbital computed tomography, serum thyroxine and TRAb, clinical symptoms were used for diagnoses. There are many counts of this clonotype. Its antigen is undetermined. The CDR3 covers 15 residues. Germline V CDR1 and CDR2: ENHRY, SYGVKD. The ends were cut back, 6 bases at V and 5 bases at J, with 19 bases in the middle. RNA transcripts gave rise to amplified TCR beta CDR3 regions. TCR CDR3 regions were first amplified by RT-PCR with HTBI primers. TCRdb re-analysed the multiplex PCR reads in MiXCR, keeping a single row per CDR3 protein. The sample shows about 700,000 distinct CDR3 sequences, 12% to 15% of them seen only once.

Material: blood. V is TRBV10-3 and J is TRBJ2-5, with D unresolved. The receptor's source is a woman under 30 with Graves' hyperthyroidism. The CDR3 sequence is CAISKASSESETQYF. The CDR3 nucleotides read TGTGCCATCAGCAAGGCGAGCTCGGAGAGCGAGACCCAGTACTTC.